This TCR beta chain was recovered during a study of blood T cells in healthy people across ages. Study-wide context: About one barcoded beta molecule was captured per two T cells (by template switching).

Comment on this clonotype: Its antigen is unidentified.

Germline CDR1 and CDR2: DFQATT and SNEGSKA (reference sequence). The CDR3 totals 14 residues. V lost 6 bases and J lost 0, with 14 bases in between. General observations from the study: Estimates based on one million T cells were treated as lower bounds.

PCR was performed a second time for about 7 to 12 cycles using a sample-barcoded 5' primer and a J-beta primer mix. TCRdb independently ran MiXCR on the 5' RACE reads; one entry per CDR3 protein. This table has about 1.6 million distinct CDR3 sequences, roughly 30% appearing once. Each donor gave ten milliliters of peripheral blood. Extractions gave at least 5 micrograms of total RNA per sample. The chain carries TRBV20-1 and TRBJ1-1; D unclear. This sequence originates from a young woman in good health. Material: blood. The CDR3 DNA is TGCAGTGCCATGGAGGGTCCCATGAACACTGAAGCTTTCTTT. Translated: CSAMEGPMNTEAFF.